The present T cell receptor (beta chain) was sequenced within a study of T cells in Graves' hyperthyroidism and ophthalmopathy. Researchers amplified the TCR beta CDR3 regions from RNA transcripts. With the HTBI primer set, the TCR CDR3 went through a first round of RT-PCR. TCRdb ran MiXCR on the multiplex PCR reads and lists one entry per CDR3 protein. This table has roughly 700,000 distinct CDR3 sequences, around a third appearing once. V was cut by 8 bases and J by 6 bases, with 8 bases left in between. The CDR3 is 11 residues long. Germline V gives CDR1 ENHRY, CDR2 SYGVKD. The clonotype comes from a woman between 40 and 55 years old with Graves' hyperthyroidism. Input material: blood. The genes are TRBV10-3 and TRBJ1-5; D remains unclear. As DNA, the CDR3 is TGTGCCATCGGGGAGGTTCAGCCCCAGCATTTT. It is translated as CAIGEVQPQHF.